These 21 T cell receptor beta chains originate from one sample sequenced in a study of blood T cell repertoires in COVID-19. Clones were sequenced by immunoSEQ multiplex PCR, and TCRdb holds only the in-frame ones, with some missing. The sample contains under 300,000 clones, roughly 90% of which appear only once. Sequences were obtained from peripheral blood. These receptor sequences come from a man in his fifties or sixties with acute or convalescent COVID-19.

CDR3 nucleotide sequence: TGCAGTGCTCCGAGGCCCTACGAGCAGTACTTC. Translation gives CSAPRPYEQYF. The V and J genes are TRBV20-1 and TRBJ2-7; D unresolved. Germline V lookup: CDR1 DFQATT, CDR2 SNEGSKA (reference sequence). The V and J ends lost 5 bases and 2 bases respectively, with 7 bases between them. The CDR3 sequence is 11 residues long.

This clone showed up just once. The chain carries TRBV28 and TRBJ1-2; 9 nucleotides agree with TRBD1. J gave up 5 bases and V 5 bases, and 12 bases lay outside the gene matches. This CDR3 is built from 16 residues. Germline-derived CDR1 and CDR2 are MDHEN and SYDVKM. CDR3 sequence: CASSTPWTGEGYGYTF. The CDR3 coding sequence is TGTGCCAGCAGTACACCCTGGACAGGGGAGGGGTATGGCTACACCTTC.

V gene TRBV7-2 combines with J gene TRBJ1-2, with TRBD1 matching over 7 bases. CDR1 is SGHTA, CDR2 FQGNSA, per germline. V lost 5 bases to trimming and J lost 2 bases; unmatched junction nucleotides: 5. The CDR3 sequence is 14 residues long. The CDR3 nucleotides read TGTGCCAGCAGCGCACCGGGACAGAACTATGGCTACACCTTC. Residues: CASSAPGQNYGYTF.

The chain is built from TRBV18 and TRBJ2-2; no clear D. The V and J ends lost 3 bases and 1 base respectively, with 12 bases between them. This CDR3 spans 16 amino acids. CDR1 is KGHSH and CDR2 is LQKENI in the germline V gene. The CDR3 region has the DNA TGTGCCAGCTCACCGCGACAAGACCTGAACACCGGGGAGCTGTTTTTT. This gives the protein CASSPRQDLNTGELFF. Combining the CDR3 with reference TRBV18 and TRBJ2-2 gives the whole variable domain NAGVMQNPRHLVRRRGQEARLRCSPMKGHSHVYWYRQLPEEGLKFMVYLQKENIIDESGMPKERFSAEFPKEGPSILRIQQVVRGDSAAYFCASSPRQDLNTGELFFGEGSRLTVL.

The CDR3 loop is CASSTPQSGRSYEQYF. DNA for the CDR3: TGTGCCAGTAGTACCCCCCAAAGCGGGCGCTCCTACGAGCAGTACTTC. This chain uses TRBV19 with TRBJ2-7; possible D gene TRBD2, 6 bases. Looked up from germline, CDR1 is LNHDA and CDR2 is SQIVND (reference sequence). The CDR3 has 16 residues. V shed 4 bases and J shed 0 bases, with 16 bases lying between them.

The chain is built from TRBV7-2 and TRBJ2-7; perhaps TRBD2 as D (6 bases). This CDR3 has 15 amino acids. Germline CDR1 and CDR2: SGHTA and FQGNSA. Trimming took 1 base from V and 2 from J, leaving 12 bases between them. The CDR3 protein is CASSLGQGGAYEQYF. CDR3 in DNA: TGTGCCAGCAGCTTAGGTCAGGGCGGGGCCTACGAGCAGTACTTC.

The genes are TRBV30 and TRBJ2-7; TRBD1 matches at 9 bases. The CDR3 extends over 13 amino acids. V shed 3 bases, J shed 5 bases, and the junction held 5 bases outside the gene matches. Germline V gene lookup returns CDR1 GTSNPN and CDR2 SVGIG (reference sequence). In DNA, the CDR3 is TGTGCCTGGAGACGGCGGACAGGGGACGAGCAGTACTTC. Translation gives CAWRRRTGDEQYF. Full variable domain (rest looked up from reference TRBV30 and TRBJ2-7): SQTIHQWPATLVQPVGSPLSLECTVEGTSNPNLYWYRQAAGRGLQLLFYSVGIGQISSEVPQNLSASRPQDRQFILSSKKLLLSDSGFYLCAWRRRTGDEQYFGPGTRLTVT.

The CDR3 here is CASNDPGTFYGYTF. The DNA of the CDR3 is TGTGCCAGTAATGATCCGGGGACTTTCTATGGCTACACCTTC. The V call is TRBV19, the J call TRBJ1-2, with D maybe TRBD1 (5 bases). The CDR3 contains 14 residues. V was pared by 7 bases and J by 4 bases, with 16 bases between. Per germline, CDR1 LNHDA and CDR2 SQIVND (reference sequence).

CDR3 bases: TGCGCCAGCAGCCAGGACCGGGACAGGCCGCCCCTCACCTTC. Translated, it gives CASSQDRDRPPLTF. The chain carries TRBV4-3 and TRBJ1-2; TRBD1 agrees at 8 bases. Germline V gene lookup returns CDR1 LGHNA and CDR2 YSLEER. Germline trimming cut 3 bases from V and 13 bases from J; bases unmatched to any gene: 13. The CDR3 length is 14 residues.

The V gene is TRBV14, the J gene TRBJ2-1; 10 bases align to TRBD2. Germline CDR1 and CDR2: SGHDN and FVKESK. The CDR3 runs 16 residues. J was trimmed by 8 bases and V by 1 base; bases with no gene match: 8. The CDR3 coding sequence is TGTGCCAGCAGCCAAGCCGGAGAGCGGGAGGGCCATGAGCAGTTCTTC. It encodes CASSQAGEREGHEQFF.

V gene TRBV6-1 combines with J gene TRBJ2-4; a possible D gene is TRBD1 (5 bases). V shed 2 bases and J shed 8 bases, with 19 bases lying between them. Germline V gene sequence: CDR1 MNHNS, CDR2 SASEGT. CDR3 length: 16 amino acids. The DNA for the CDR3 is TGTGCCAGCAGTGAATGGGGTCAGGGAAATCGGGACATTCAGTACTTC. It encodes CASSEWGQGNRDIQYF.

The CDR3 protein is CASTIAGGEIEQYF. The CDR3 DNA sequence: TGTGCCAGCACAATTGCAGGGGGCGAGATCGAGCAGTACTTC. The J gene is TRBJ2-7, the V gene TRBV25-1; 8 bases align to TRBD1. The CDR3 runs 14 residues. The germline gives CDR1 MGHDK, CDR2 SYGVNS. J lost 6 bases, V lost 7 bases, and 11 bases had no gene match.

The chain joins TRBV7-9 to TRBJ2-7, with 9 bases identical to TRBD2. Germline lookup yields CDR1 SEHNR and CDR2 FQNEAQ (reference sequence). The V and J ends lost 3 bases and 3 bases, in that order; junction bases with no gene match: 6. The CDR3 extends over 15 amino acids. CDR3 region: CASSLLAGRGYEQYF. The CDR3 region has the DNA TGTGCCAGCAGCTTGCTAGCGGGACGGGGCTACGAGCAGTACTTC.

This clone was found a few times. This chain joins TRBV12-5 and TRBJ1-4; D might be TRBD1 (5 bases). CDR1 LGHNT and CDR2 FRNRAP come from the germline V gene. This CDR3 has 16 amino acids. Trimming took off 7 bases at V and 4 bases at J, with 19 bases between the two ends. This CDR3 is CASAPAAGGVNEKLFF. Written as DNA, the CDR3 is TGTGCTAGTGCCCCGGCCGCGGGAGGGGTTAATGAAAAACTGTTTTTT.

J is TRBJ2-7 and V is TRBV5-1, with 8 nucleotides matching TRBD1. J was trimmed by 2 bases and V by 2 bases; bases with no gene match: 9. Germline-derived CDR1 and CDR2 are SGHRS and YFSETQ. The CDR3 consists of 16 residues. The CDR3 here is CASSFSGGANAYEQYF. The CDR3 DNA follows: TGCGCCAGCAGCTTCTCAGGGGGCGCAAACGCCTACGAGCAGTACTTC.

V usage is TRBV4-2 and J usage is TRBJ2-5; TRBD2 aligns across 7 bases. This CDR3 contains 17 residues. The V gene's germline CDR1 is LGHNA and CDR2 YNFKEQ. V shed 1 base, J shed 3 bases, and the junction held 11 bases outside the gene matches. The CDR3 loop reads CASSQVPGAGEEETQYF. For the CDR3, the DNA is TGTGCCAGCAGCCAAGTACCCGGGGCGGGAGAGGAAGAGACCCAGTACTTC.

The chain recombines TRBV4-3 with TRBJ2-3; D is uncertain. CDR1 is LGHNA and CDR2 is YSLEER in the germline V gene. CDR3 size: 16 residues. Trimming stripped 0 bases from V and 6 bases from J, with 16 bases between. The CDR3 protein is CASSQDGSTSVDTQYF. The CDR3 region has the DNA TGCGCCAGCAGCCAAGATGGTAGCACCAGCGTTGATACGCAGTATTTT.

This chain connects TRBV15 to TRBJ1-2; TRBD1 matches at 9 bases. CDR3 length: 14 amino acids. V shed 4 bases and J 5 bases; nucleotides not matched to a gene: 5. Germline V gene lookup returns CDR1 LNHNV and CDR2 YYDKDF (reference sequence). The DNA of the CDR3 is TGTGCCACCAGCACCGAGACAGGGGGGTATGGCTACACCTTC. As protein: CATSTETGGYGYTF.

CDR3 sequence reads: CASSQSVHFGLSSYNSPLHF. CDR3 bases: TGCGCCAGCAGTCAATCGGTCCATTTTGGGCTAAGCTCCTATAATTCACCCCTCCACTTT. This chain connects TRBV23-1 to TRBJ1-6; D not certain. TRBV23-1 counts as an open reading frame of uncertain function. Trimming took 0 bases from V and 0 from J, leaving 18 bases between them. The CDR3 loop spans 20 amino acids.

The chain has TRBV7-3 and TRBJ1-2; tentative D call: TRBD1 (5 bases). The CDR3 runs 13 residues. V shed 5 bases and J shed 7 bases, with 14 bases lying between them. The germline V gene encodes CDR1 SGHTA and CDR2 FQGTGA. The CDR3 is CASSHNVDSGYTF. The CDR3 bases are TGTGCCAGCAGCCATAACGTTGACAGTGGCTACACCTTC.

The gene calls are TRBV9 and TRBJ2-3; 12 bases agree with TRBD2. This CDR3 contains 16 residues. J gave up 4 bases and V 0 bases, and 3 bases lay outside the gene matches. From germline, CDR1 is SGDLS and CDR2 YYNGEE. The CDR3 reads CASSVGLAGVADTQYF. The CDR3 coding sequence is TGTGCCAGCAGCGTAGGACTAGCGGGAGTTGCAGATACGCAGTATTTT.